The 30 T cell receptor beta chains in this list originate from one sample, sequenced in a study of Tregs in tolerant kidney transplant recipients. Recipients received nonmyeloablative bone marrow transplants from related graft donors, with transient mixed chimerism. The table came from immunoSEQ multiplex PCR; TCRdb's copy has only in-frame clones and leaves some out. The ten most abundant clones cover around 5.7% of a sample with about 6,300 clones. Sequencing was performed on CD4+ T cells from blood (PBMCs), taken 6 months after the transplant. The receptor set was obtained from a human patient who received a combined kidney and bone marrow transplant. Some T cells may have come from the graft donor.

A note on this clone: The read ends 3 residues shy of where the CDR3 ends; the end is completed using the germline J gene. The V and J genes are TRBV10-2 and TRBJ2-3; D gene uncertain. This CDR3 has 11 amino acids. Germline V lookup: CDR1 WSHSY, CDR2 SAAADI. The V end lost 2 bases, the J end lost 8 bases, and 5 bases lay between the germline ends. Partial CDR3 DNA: TGCGCCAGCAGTGAGCTAACTACG. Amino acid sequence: CASSELTT. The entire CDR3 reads CASSELTTQYF.

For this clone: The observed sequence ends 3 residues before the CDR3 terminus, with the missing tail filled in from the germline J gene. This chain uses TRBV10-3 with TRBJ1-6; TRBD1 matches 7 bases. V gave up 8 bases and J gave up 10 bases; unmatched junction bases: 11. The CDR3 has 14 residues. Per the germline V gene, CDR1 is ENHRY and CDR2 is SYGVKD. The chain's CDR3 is CAIGWGQMNSPLHF. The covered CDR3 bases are TGTGCCATCGGCTGGGGACAGATGAACTCACCC.

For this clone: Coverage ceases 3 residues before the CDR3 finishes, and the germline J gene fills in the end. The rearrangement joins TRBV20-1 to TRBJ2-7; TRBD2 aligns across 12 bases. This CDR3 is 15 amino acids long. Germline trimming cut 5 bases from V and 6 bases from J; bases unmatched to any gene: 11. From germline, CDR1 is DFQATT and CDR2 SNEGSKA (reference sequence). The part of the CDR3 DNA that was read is TGCAGTGCTCCCGTCGGGGCTAGCGGGAGGGGCGAG. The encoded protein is CSAPVGASGRGE. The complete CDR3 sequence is CSAPVGASGRGEQYF.

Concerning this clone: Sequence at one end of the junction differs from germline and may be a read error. CDR3 DNA, as far as it was read: TGTGCTAGCAGCCCCTCGGTACTGCTCACAGATACG. This encodes CASSPSVLLTDT. The whole CDR3 region reads CASSPSVLLTDTQYF. This rearrangement joins TRBV7-7 to TRBJ2-3; D gene unclear. The read comes to an end 3 residues before the CDR3 does, leaving the germline J gene to fill in the end. This CDR3 spans 15 amino acids. Germline V lookup: CDR1 SSHAT, CDR2 FNYEAQ (reference sequence).

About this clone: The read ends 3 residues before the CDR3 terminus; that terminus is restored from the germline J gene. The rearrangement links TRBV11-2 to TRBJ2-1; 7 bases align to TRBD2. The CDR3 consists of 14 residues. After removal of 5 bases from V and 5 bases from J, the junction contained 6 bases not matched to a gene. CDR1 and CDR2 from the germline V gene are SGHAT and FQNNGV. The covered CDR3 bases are TGTGCCAGCAGCCTTCTAGCGGATCACAATGAG. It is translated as CASSLLADHNE. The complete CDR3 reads CASSLLADHNEQFF.

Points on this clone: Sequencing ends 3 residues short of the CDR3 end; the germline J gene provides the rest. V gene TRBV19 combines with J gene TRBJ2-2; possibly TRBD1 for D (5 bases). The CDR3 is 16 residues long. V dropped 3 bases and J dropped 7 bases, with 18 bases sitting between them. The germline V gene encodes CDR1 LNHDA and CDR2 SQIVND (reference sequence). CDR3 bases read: TGTGCCAGTAGTATCTCTTTGGGCAGGGCGAGCGGGGAG. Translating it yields CASSISLGRASGE. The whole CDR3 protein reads CASSISLGRASGELFF.

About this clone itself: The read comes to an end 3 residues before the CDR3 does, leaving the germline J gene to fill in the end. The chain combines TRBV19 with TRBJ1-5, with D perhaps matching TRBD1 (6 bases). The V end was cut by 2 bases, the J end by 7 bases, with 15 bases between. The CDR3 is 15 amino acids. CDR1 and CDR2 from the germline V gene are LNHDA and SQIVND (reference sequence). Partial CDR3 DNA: TGTGCCAGTAGTATAAGGGGGGGGGCTAGGCAGCCC. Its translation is CASSIRGGARQP. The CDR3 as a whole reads CASSIRGGARQPQHF. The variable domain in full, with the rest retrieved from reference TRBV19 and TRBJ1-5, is DGGITQSPKYLFRKEGQNVTLSCEQNLNHDAMYWYRQDPGQGLRLIYYSQIVNDFQKGDIAEGYSVSREKKESFPLTVTSAQKNPTAFYLCASSIRGGARQPQHFGDGTRLSIL.

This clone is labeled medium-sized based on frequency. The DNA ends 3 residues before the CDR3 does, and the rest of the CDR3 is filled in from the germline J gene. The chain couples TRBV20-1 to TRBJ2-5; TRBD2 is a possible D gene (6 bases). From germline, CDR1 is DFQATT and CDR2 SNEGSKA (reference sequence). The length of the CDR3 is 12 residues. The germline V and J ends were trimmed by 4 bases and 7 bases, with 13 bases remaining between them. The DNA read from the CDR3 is TGCAGTGCTAAGACTAGATTCGGGACC. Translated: CSAKTRFGT. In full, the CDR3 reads CSAKTRFGTQYF.

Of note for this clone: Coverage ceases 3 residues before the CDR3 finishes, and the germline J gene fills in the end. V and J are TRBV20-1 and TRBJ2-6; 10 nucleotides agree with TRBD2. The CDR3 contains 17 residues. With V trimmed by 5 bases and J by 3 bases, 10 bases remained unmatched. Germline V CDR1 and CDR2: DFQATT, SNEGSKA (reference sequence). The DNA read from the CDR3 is TGCAGTGCTTTACCTCCTAGCGGGAGCAGTGGGGCCAACGTC. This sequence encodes CSALPPSGSSGANV. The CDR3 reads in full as CSALPPSGSSGANVLTF.

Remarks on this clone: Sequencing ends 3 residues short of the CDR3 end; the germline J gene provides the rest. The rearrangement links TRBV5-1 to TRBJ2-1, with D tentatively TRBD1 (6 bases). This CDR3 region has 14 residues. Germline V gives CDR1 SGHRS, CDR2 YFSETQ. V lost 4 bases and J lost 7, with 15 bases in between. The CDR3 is CASSSDRLRNEQFF. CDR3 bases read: TGCGCCAGCAGCAGCGACAGGTTGAGGAATGAG.

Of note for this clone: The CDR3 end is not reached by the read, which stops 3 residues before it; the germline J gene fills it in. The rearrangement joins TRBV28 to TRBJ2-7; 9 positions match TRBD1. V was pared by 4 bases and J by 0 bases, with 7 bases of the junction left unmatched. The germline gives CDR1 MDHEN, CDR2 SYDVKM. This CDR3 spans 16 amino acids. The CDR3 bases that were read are TGTGCCAGCAGTTCCCCGGGGACAGGGAGCTCCTACGAG. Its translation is CASSSPGTGSSYE. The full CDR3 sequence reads CASSSPGTGSSYEQYF.

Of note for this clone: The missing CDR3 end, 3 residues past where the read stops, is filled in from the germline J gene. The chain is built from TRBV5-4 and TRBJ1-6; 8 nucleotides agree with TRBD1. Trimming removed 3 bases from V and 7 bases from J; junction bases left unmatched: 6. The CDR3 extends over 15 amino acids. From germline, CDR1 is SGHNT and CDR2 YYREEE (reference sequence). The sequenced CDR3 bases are TGTGCCAGCAGCTCCCGGACAGGGAACAATTCACCC. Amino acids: CASSSRTGNNSP. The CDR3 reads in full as CASSSRTGNNSPLHF.

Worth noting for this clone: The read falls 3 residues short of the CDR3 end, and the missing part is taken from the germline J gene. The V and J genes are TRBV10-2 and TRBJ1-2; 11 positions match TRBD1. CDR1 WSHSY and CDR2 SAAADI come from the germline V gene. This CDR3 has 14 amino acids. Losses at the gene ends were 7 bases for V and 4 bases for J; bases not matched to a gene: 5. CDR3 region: CASIDGQGAYGYTF. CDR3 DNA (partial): TGCGCCAGCATTGACGGACAGGGGGCCTATGGC.

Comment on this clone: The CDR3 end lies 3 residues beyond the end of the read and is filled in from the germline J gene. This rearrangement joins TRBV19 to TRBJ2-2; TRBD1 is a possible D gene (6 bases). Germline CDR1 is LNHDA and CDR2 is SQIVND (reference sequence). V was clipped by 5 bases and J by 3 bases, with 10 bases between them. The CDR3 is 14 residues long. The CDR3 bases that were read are TGTGCCAGTAGTGAGACAGGAGACACCGGGGAG. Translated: CASSETGDTGE. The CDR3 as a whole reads CASSETGDTGELFF.

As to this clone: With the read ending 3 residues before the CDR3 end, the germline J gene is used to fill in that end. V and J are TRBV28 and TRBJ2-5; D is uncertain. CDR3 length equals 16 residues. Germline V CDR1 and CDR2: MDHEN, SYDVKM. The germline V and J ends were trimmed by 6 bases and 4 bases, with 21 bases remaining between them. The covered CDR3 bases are TGTGCCAGCAGCACATCCGTCAGGTTTTTGCTAGAGACC. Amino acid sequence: CASSTSVRFLLET. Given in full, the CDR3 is CASSTSVRFLLETQYF.

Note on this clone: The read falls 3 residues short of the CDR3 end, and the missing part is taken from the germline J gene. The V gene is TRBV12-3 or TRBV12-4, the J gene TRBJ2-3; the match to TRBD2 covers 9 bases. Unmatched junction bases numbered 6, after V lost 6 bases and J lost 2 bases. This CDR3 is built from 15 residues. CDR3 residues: CASSSTSGNTDTQYF. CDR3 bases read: TGTGCCAGCAGCTCGACTAGCGGAAACACAGATACG.

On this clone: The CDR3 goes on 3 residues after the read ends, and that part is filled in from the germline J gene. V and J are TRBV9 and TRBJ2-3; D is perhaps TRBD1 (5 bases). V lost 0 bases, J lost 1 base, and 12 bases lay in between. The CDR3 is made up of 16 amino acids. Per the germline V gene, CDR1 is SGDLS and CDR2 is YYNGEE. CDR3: CASSVGPRGGTDTQYF. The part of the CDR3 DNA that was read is TGTGCCAGCAGCGTAGGTCCTAGGGGCGGCACAGATACG.

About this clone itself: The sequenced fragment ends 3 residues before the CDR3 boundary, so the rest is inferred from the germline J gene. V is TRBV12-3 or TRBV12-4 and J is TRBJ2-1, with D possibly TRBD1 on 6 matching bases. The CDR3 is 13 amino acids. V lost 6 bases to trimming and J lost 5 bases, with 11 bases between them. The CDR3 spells CASSQGLNNEQFF. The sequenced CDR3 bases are TGTGCCAGCAGCCAGGGGCTAAACAATGAG.

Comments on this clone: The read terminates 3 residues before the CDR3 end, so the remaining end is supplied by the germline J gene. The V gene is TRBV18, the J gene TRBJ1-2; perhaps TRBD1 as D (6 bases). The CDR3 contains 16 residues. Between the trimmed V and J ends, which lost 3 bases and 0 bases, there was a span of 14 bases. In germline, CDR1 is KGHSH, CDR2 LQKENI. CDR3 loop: CASSPGQGTSNYGYTF. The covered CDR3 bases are TGTGCCAGCTCACCGGGCCAGGGGACCTCTAACTATGGC.

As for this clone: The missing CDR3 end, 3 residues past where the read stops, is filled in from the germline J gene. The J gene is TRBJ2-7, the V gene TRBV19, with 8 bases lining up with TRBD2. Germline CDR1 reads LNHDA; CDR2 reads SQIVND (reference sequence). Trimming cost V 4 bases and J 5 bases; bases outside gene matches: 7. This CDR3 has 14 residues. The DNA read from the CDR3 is TGTGCCAGTAGTAAGAGCGGGAGAAGGAACGAG. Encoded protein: CASSKSGRRNE. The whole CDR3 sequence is CASSKSGRRNEQYF.

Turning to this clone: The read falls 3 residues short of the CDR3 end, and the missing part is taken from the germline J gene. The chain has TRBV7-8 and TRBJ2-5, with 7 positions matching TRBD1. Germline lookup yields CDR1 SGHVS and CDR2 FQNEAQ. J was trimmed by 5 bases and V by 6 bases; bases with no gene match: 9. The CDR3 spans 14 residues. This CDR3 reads CASRHRGGRETQYF. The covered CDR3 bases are TGTGCCAGCAGGCACCGAGGGGGCCGGGAGACC.

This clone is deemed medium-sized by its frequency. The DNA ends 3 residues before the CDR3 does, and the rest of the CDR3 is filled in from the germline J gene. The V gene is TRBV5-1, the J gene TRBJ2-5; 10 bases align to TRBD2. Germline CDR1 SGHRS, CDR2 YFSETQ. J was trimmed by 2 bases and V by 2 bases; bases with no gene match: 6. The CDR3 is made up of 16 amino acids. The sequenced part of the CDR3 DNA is TGCGCCAGCAGCTTTGGTACAGCGGGAGGGCAAGAGACC. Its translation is CASSFGTAGGQET. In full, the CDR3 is CASSFGTAGGQETQYF.

The part of the CDR3 DNA that was read is TGTGCCAGCGCAGGGATCTATAGCAATCAGCCC. Translation gives CASAGIYSNQP. The full CDR3 sequence reads CASAGIYSNQPQHF. The chain recombines TRBV19 with TRBJ1-5, with D possibly matching TRBD1 (5 bases). Read data end 3 residues before the CDR3 end; the end is taken from the germline J gene. The CDR3 extends over 14 amino acids. The V gene lost 9 bases and the J gene lost 0 bases, with 12 bases spanning the gap. Germline V gives CDR1 LNHDA, CDR2 SQIVND (reference sequence).

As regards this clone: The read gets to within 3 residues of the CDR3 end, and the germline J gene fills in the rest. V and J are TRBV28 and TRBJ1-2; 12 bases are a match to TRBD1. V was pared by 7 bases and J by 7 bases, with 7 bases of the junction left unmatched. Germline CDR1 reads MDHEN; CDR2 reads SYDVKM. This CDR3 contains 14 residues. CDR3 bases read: TGTGCCAGCAACCGGGACAGGGGGCTAAGTGGC. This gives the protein CASNRDRGLSG. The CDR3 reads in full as CASNRDRGLSGYTF.

CDR3: CASSLEYTDTQYF. The covered CDR3 bases are TGTGCCAGCTCACTAGAATACACAGATACG. The genes are TRBV18 and TRBJ2-3; D uncertain. The read ends 3 residues early relative to the CDR3; the germline J gene fills the gap. The V gene's germline CDR1 is KGHSH and CDR2 LQKENI. The CDR3 runs to 13 residues. Trimming removed 4 bases at V and 2 bases at J, with 7 bases between.

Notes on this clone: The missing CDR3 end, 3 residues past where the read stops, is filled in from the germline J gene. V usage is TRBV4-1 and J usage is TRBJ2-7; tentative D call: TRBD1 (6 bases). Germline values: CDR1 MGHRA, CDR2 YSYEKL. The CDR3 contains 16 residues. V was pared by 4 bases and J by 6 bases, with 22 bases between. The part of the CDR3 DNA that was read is TGCGCCAGCAGCCCTGATACAGGGCGGCCCCCGGGCGAG. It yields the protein CASSPDTGRPPGE. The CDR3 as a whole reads CASSPDTGRPPGEQYF.

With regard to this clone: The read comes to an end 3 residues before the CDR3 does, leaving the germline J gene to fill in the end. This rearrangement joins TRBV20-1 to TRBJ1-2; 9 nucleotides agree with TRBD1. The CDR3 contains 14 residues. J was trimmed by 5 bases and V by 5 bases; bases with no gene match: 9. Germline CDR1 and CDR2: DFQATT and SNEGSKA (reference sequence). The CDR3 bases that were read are TGCAGTGCTGGCTCGGGACAGGGCCGATATGGC. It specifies CSAGSGQGRYG. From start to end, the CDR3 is CSAGSGQGRYGYTF.

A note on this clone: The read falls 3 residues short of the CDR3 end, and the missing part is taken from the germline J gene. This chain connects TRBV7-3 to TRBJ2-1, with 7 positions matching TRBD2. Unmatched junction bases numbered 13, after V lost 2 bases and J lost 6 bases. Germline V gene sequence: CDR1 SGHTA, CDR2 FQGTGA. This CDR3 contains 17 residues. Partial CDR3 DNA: TGTGCCAGCAGCTTAGAGAGGCGCGGGAGTGTACGCAATGAG. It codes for CASSLERRGSVRNE. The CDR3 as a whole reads CASSLERRGSVRNEQFF.

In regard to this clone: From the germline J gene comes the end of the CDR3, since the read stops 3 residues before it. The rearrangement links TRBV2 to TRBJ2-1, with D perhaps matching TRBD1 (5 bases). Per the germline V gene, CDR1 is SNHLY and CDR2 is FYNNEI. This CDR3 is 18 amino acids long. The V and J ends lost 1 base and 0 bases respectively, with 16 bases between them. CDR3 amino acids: CASSEGFSRVNSYNEQFF. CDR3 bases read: TGTGCCAGCAGTGAAGGGTTTAGCAGGGTGAACTCCTACAATGAG.

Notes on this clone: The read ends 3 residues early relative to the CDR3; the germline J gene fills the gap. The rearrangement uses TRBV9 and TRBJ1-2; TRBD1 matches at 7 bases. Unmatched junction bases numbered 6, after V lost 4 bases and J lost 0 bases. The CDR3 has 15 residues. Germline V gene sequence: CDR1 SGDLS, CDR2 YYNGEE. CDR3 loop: CASSPGGYTNYGYTF. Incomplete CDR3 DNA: TGTGCCAGCAGCCCAGGGGGATATACTAACTATGGC.